This TCR beta chain was profiled in a study of post-analysis software for immune sequencing data. Study summary: Disease courses included relapsing-remitting, secondary progressive and progressive-relapsing multiple sclerosis. Study findings and constraints: In multiple sclerosis, normalized Chao1 diversity was significantly below that of controls. Controls had lower frequencies than patients of about 5 TRBV segments, which included TRBV5-6, TRBV5-1 and TRBV20-1. Analysis by F measure revealed that same-batch samples clustered strongly together.

Notes on this clonotype: Antigen unknown.

Researchers reported that TCR beta cDNA libraries carried unique molecular identifiers. The source material, about 0.9 to 10 million T cells, gave rise to roughly 500,000 cDNA molecules. MiXCR, applied by TCRdb to the PCR reads, yields one record per CDR3 protein. Here the sample spans approximately 730,000 distinct CDR3 sequences, around 46% being singletons. The CDR3 contains 14 residues. In germline, CDR1 is MNHEY, CDR2 SVGAGI. V was cut by 0 bases and J by 2 bases, with 8 bases left in between. V and J are TRBV6-5 and TRBJ2-7, with TRBD1 as a possible D gene (5 bases). Sequencing was done on a sample of blood. This clonotype was obtained from a girl aged 5-17 years with multiple sclerosis. The CDR3: CASSYSGATYEQYF. CDR3 in DNA: TGTGCCAGCAGTTACTCAGGGGCCACCTACGAGCAGTACTTC.